This TCR beta chain is drawn from a study of cytomegalovirus exposure and HLA in healthy donors. The study, taken as a whole, reports: Reports indicated that the classifier achieved high specificity and sensitivity in diagnosing cytomegalovirus status.

13 Jbeta primers and 60 Vbeta primers were used for the PCR. Method: immunoSEQ multiplex PCR; TCRdb's copy keeps in-frame clones and lacks some. Altogether 150,000 or so clones are present, 70% to 85% being singletons, with the ten largest covering approximately 1.6%. CDR1 MGHRA and CDR2 YSYEKL come from the germline V gene. This CDR3 is 16 amino acids long. Trimming cost V 1 base and J 6 bases, with 19 bases left between them. On this clone: Its antigen is still unknown.

V usage is TRBV4-1 and J usage is TRBJ2-7; D call uncertain. Sequencing input: PBMCs. The origin of this receptor is a woman between 25 and 40 years old in good health and CMV-seronegative. This CDR3 reads CASSQVVILKTGEQYF. The CDR3 DNA reads as TGCGCCAGCAGCCAAGTAGTTATTCTCAAAACCGGCGAGCAGTACTTC.